The clone carrying this T cell receptor (beta chain) has a count of ten or more. Its antigen remains unidentified. The sample is drawn from a study of T-cell memory formation after mild COVID-19. General observations from the study: Day 15 to 85 contracting clones showed balanced CD4/CD8; later expanders leaned CD4+.

V gave up 5 bases and J gave up 4 bases; unmatched junction bases: 8. The CDR3 has 14 amino acids. Per the germline V gene, CDR1 is SGHDN and CDR2 is FVKESK. Researchers used 5'RACE with constant-segment primers to make TCR alpha and TCR beta cDNA libraries that carry sample barcodes and UMIs. MiXCR, applied by TCRdb to the 5' RACE reads, yields one record per CDR3 protein. The sample has under 650,000 distinct CDR3 sequences; over 15% are singletons. The TCR originated in an adult woman who had mild COVID-19 (a few samples of this study predate the infection). Cell type and time point are not known. Input material: PBMCs or a T cell subset sorted from them (not recorded which). The chain uses TRBV14 and TRBJ2-7; 7 positions match TRBD2. DNA for the CDR3: TGTGCCAGCAGCAGACAGACGGGGGGTTACGAGCAGTACTTC. It specifies CASSRQTGGYEQYF.